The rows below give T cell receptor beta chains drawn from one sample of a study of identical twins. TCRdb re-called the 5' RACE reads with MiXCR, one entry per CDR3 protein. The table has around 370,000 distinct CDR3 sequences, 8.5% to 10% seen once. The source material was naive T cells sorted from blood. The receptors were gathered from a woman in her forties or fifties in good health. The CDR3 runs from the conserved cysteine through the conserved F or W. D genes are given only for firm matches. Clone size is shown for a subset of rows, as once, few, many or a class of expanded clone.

CAISESKRQETQYF,TGTGCCATCAGTGAGTCAAAGCGGCAAGAGACCCAGTACTTC,-,14,many,TRBJ2-5,TRBV10-3
CATKGGVSNTEAFF,TGTGCCACCAAGGGGGGAGTATCGAACACTGAAGCTTTCTTT,-,14,few,TRBJ1-1,TRBV10-3
CASSPVGQGSLEEKLFF,TGTGCCAGCAGCCCCGTGGGACAGGGGTCCCTGGAAGAAAAACTGTTTTTT,TRBD1,17,few,TRBJ1-4,TRBV7-9
CASSPQPLLAGGSGEQFF,TGCGCCAGCAGCCCTCAGCCCCTACTAGCGGGAGGCTCGGGTGAGCAGTTCTTC,TRBD2,18,-,TRBJ2-1,TRBV5-1
CAIRDTGLNTGELFF,TGTGCCATCAGAGATACAGGGCTCAACACCGGGGAGCTGTTTTTT,-,15,many,TRBJ2-2,TRBV10-3
CASSLGGSTGELFF,TGTGCCAGCAGCCTAGGTGGCAGCACCGGGGAGCTGTTTTTT,-,14,many,TRBJ2-2,TRBV7-9
CASSVFGSTDTQYF,TGCGCCAGCAGCGTCTTCGGAAGCACAGATACGCAGTATTTT,-,14,many,TRBJ2-3,TRBV5-1
CSARAVTSGLLLAKNIQYF,TGCAGTGCTAGAGCGGTGACTAGCGGACTCCTCCTAGCCAAAAACATTCAGTACTTC,TRBD2,19,many,TRBJ2-4,TRBV20-1
CASSLDFSGRGNTQYF,TGTGCCAGCAGCTTAGATTTCAGCGGGAGAGGAAATACGCAGTATTTT,TRBD2,16,few,TRBJ2-3,TRBV11-2
CASSVPGTGFYEQFF,TGTGCCAGCAGTGTCCCCGGGACAGGGTTCTATGAGCAGTTCTTC,TRBD1,15,-,TRBJ2-1,TRBV6-5
CATRSATYNEQFF,TGTGCCACCAGGTCGGCTACCTACAATGAGCAGTTCTTC,-,13,-,TRBJ2-1,TRBV25-1
CASSPGLAFREQFF,TGCGCCAGCAGCCCGGGACTAGCTTTTCGTGAGCAGTTCTTC,TRBD2,14,few,TRBJ2-1,TRBV5-1
CASSQGRVETQYF,TGCGCCAGCAGCCAAGGCAGGGTTGAGACCCAGTACTTC,-,13,many,TRBJ2-5,TRBV4-1
CASSSRDRPYNEQFF,TGTGCCAGCAGCTCCCGGGACAGGCCTTACAATGAGCAGTTCTTC,TRBD1,15,many,TRBJ2-1,TRBV7-8
CASSHGGASGRPSNTGELFF,TGTGCCAGCAGCCATGGAGGGGCTAGCGGGAGACCCTCGAACACCGGGGAGCTGTTTTTT,TRBD2,20,few,TRBJ2-2,TRBV14
CASSPAGAHYEQYF,TGTGCCAGCTCACCCGCGGGGGCACACTACGAGCAGTACTTC,-,14,-,TRBJ2-7,TRBV18
CASSSSGNRMDNEQFF,TGTGCCAGCAGTTCGAGCGGGAATCGGATGGACAATGAGCAGTTCTTC,TRBD2,16,-,TRBJ2-1,TRBV12-3/TRBV12-4
CASSLTPWADTQYF,TGCGCCAGCAGCTTGACACCGTGGGCAGATACGCAGTATTTT,-,14,many,TRBJ2-3,TRBV5-1
CASSSQMTSGRRGDTQYF,TGTGCCAGCAGTTCCCAAATGACTAGCGGGAGGAGAGGAGATACGCAGTATTTT,TRBD2,18,many,TRBJ2-3,TRBV27
CASSSNPFGGYTF,TGTGCCAGCAGCTCGAACCCGTTCGGTGGCTACACCTTC,-,13,few,TRBJ1-2,TRBV5-6
CASSLRREAGANVLTF,TGTGCCAGCAGCTTGAGACGTGAGGCTGGGGCCAACGTCCTGACTTTC,-,16,many,TRBJ2-6,TRBV3-1
CASSHTGPSGNEQFF,TGCGCCAGCAGCCATACAGGACCTTCGGGCAATGAGCAGTTCTTC,-,15,-,TRBJ2-1,TRBV4-1
CASGTSATYEQYF,TGTGCCAGTGGAACTAGCGCTACCTACGAGCAGTACTTC,TRBD2,13,many,TRBJ2-7,TRBV12-3/TRBV12-4
CASSSGTGLTGNTIYF,TGCGCCAGCAGCTCCGGGACAGGGCTAACTGGAAACACCATATATTTT,TRBD1,16,-,TRBJ1-3,TRBV5-1
CSAPGTGGAFNEKLFF,TGCAGTGCTCCAGGGACAGGGGGCGCCTTTAATGAAAAACTGTTTTTT,TRBD1,16,-,TRBJ1-4,TRBV20-1
CASSESGGTDTQYF,TGCGCCAGCAGTGAGTCGGGCGGGACAGATACGCAGTATTTT,-,14,many,TRBJ2-3,TRBV10-2
CATSRDSVLLTDTQYF,TGTGCCACCAGCAGAGATTCGGTTTTACTCACAGATACGCAGTATTTT,-,16,-,TRBJ2-3,TRBV15
CASSLTSGSFNEQFF,TGCGCCAGCAGCTTAACTAGCGGGAGCTTCAATGAGCAGTTCTTC,TRBD2,15,many,TRBJ2-1,TRBV5-1
CSPDSGQNFYEQYF,TGCAGCCCTGATTCAGGACAGAACTTCTACGAGCAGTACTTC,-,14,many,TRBJ2-7,TRBV29-1
CASSSAGYYGYTF,TGTGCCAGCAGCTCAGCCGGGTACTATGGCTACACCTTC,-,13,few,TRBJ1-2,TRBV11-2
CASSVTSGIWDTGELFF,TGCGCCAGCAGCGTGACTAGCGGCATATGGGACACCGGGGAGCTGTTTTTT,TRBD2,17,many,TRBJ2-2,TRBV5-1
CASSLQGPGTGELFF,TGTGCCAGCAGCCTGCAGGGTCCGGGGACCGGGGAGCTGTTTTTT,-,15,few,TRBJ2-2,TRBV5-4
CASSWGLDPRPGNEQFF,TGTGCCAGCAGCTGGGGTTTGGACCCTAGACCGGGCAATGAGCAGTTCTTC,-,17,few,TRBJ2-1,TRBV7-9
CASNGQANSPLHF,TGTGCCAGCAACGGGCAGGCCAATTCACCCCTCCACTTT,-,13,many,TRBJ1-6,TRBV12-3/TRBV12-4
CASSYARGPATNEKLFF,TGTGCCAGCAGTTACGCCAGGGGACCAGCAACTAATGAAAAACTGTTTTTT,-,17,many,TRBJ1-4,TRBV6-5
CASSPTRGGGQNTGELFF,TGTGCCAGCAGCCCTACGAGAGGGGGTGGCCAGAACACCGGGGAGCTGTTTTTT,-,18,-,TRBJ2-2,TRBV12-3/TRBV12-4
CSAASGTSGYNEQFF,TGCAGTGCTGCGTCCGGGACTAGCGGGTACAATGAGCAGTTCTTC,TRBD2,15,many,TRBJ2-1,TRBV20-1
CASSLRGPSTDTQYF,TGTGCCAGCAGCCTCAGGGGGCCCAGCACAGATACGCAGTATTTT,TRBD1,15,-,TRBJ2-3,TRBV4-2
CATSREIGTPYEQYF,TGTGCCACCAGCAGAGAGATCGGGACTCCCTACGAGCAGTACTTC,-,15,many,TRBJ2-7,TRBV15
CASTTPRGGAGYTF,TGTGCCAGCACCACCCCGCGAGGAGGGGCTGGCTACACCTTC,-,14,many,TRBJ1-2,TRBV11-2
CASSEPVARGETQYF,TGTGCCAGCAGTGAACCCGTAGCGCGAGGAGAGACCCAGTACTTC,-,15,-,TRBJ2-5,TRBV6-1
CASRGTSTGTGRNEQFF,TGCGCCAGCAGGGGAACCTCAACCGGGACAGGGCGGAATGAGCAGTTCTTC,TRBD1,17,-,TRBJ2-1,TRBV10-2